Presented here are 22 T cell receptor beta chains from one specimen sequenced in a study of T-cell reconstitution after alpha-beta-depleted transplantation in children. As it was prepared, the TCRbeta library received unique molecular identifiers. Each CDR3 protein is one row after TCRdb ran MiXCR on the PCR reads. Here the sample spans 300,000 to 400,000 distinct CDR3 sequences, around 15% being singletons. The sequenced sample was PBMCs, mostly from graft donor cells, obtained 360 days after TCRalphabeta/CD19-depleted stem cell transplant. These receptors all stem from a male patient between 2 and 10 years old who had a stem cell transplant for acute lymphoblastic leukemia, so the T cells may come from the graft donor.

This clonotype has more than one count but fewer than ten. This rearrangement joins TRBV29-1 to TRBJ1-1, with D unclear. The germline gives CDR1 SQVTM, CDR2 ANQGSEA. The V end lost 7 bases, the J end lost 5 bases, and 11 bases lay between the germline ends. This CDR3 has 11 amino acids. In DNA, the CDR3 is TGCAGCGCCACTCTGAGTACTGAAGCTTTCTTT. Its translation is CSATLSTEAFF.

The chain couples TRBV20-1 to TRBJ1-1; D remains unclear. CDR3 length: 16 residues. V was cut by 1 base and J by 1 base, with 16 bases left in between. The germline gives CDR1 DFQATT, CDR2 SNEGSKA (reference sequence). CDR3 bases: TGCAGTGCTAGAGTCCGTTCCCCCATTGCGAACACTGAAGCTTTCTTT. This gives the protein CSARVRSPIANTEAFF.

This clonotype came up many times. The rearrangement links TRBV20-1 to TRBJ2-4; the D gene is possibly TRBD2 (5 bases). The CDR3 spans 15 residues. Deletions cut 4 bases from V and 2 bases from J, with 15 bases between. Germline-derived CDR1 and CDR2 are DFQATT and SNEGSKA (reference sequence). CDR3 bases: TGCAGTGCTACGGAGGTCCCGAAGACCAAAAACATTCAGTACTTC. Its protein product is CSATEVPKTKNIQYF.

Concerning this clonotype itself: An end of the junction does not agree with germline; a read error may underlie this. The gene calls are TRBV10-3 and TRBJ2-5; 8 nucleotides agree with TRBD1. CDR3 length equals 15 residues. CDR1 is ENHRY and CDR2 is SYGVKD in the germline V gene. The CDR3 nucleotides read TGTGCCATCAGTGGGCGACAGGGGTACCAAGAGAGCCAGTACTTC. This gives the protein CAISGRQGYQESQYF.

V is TRBV20-1 and J is TRBJ2-7, with 12 bases fitting TRBD2. CDR3 length: 15 amino acids. J lost 2 bases, V lost 1 base, and 3 bases had no gene match. Germline lookup yields CDR1 DFQATT and CDR2 SNEGSKA (reference sequence). CDR3 sequence: CSARGTSGNPYEQYF. CDR3 nucleotide sequence: TGCAGTGCTAGAGGGACTAGCGGGAACCCCTACGAGCAGTACTTC.

J is TRBJ1-5 and V is TRBV6-5; D unresolved. This CDR3 spans 16 amino acids. The V gene's germline CDR1 is MNHEY and CDR2 SVGAGI. V shed 5 bases and J shed 3 bases, with 17 bases lying between them. The CDR3 DNA sequence: TGTGCCAGCAGTCGCAGAAAGACAACTCTCAATCAGCCCCAGCATTTT. Translating it yields CASSRRKTTLNQPQHF.

V and J are TRBV4-2 and TRBJ2-7; maybe TRBD2 (6 bases). Looked up from germline, CDR1 is LGHNA and CDR2 is YNFKEQ. The CDR3 consists of 16 residues. V gave up 0 bases and J gave up 2 bases, with 14 bases separating them. CDR3 bases: TGTGCCAGCAGCCAAGAAACCACCGGAGGGACCTACGAGCAGTACTTC. Its translation is CASSQETTGGTYEQYF.

The chain uses TRBV24-1 and TRBJ2-5; 7 positions match TRBD2. V shed 3 bases, J shed 7 bases, and the junction held 4 bases outside the gene matches. This CDR3 spans 13 amino acids. The germline V gene encodes CDR1 KGHDR and CDR2 SFDVKD. The CDR3 region has the DNA TGTGCCACCAGTGATACTAGCGTGGGGACCCAGTACTTC. The encoded protein is CATSDTSVGTQYF.

The chain employs TRBV5-5 and TRBJ2-3; 7 bases map to TRBD1. Germline lookup yields CDR1 SGHKS and CDR2 YYEKEE (reference sequence). The CDR3 is 17 residues long. Germline trimming cut 0 bases from V and 2 bases from J; bases unmatched to any gene: 9. The CDR3 nucleotides are TGTGCCAGCAGCTTGGGGCCAGGGGGTGGAATCACAGATACGCAGTATTTT. Translation: CASSLGPGGGITDTQYF.

This clonotype was seen more than once but under ten times. CDR3 amino acids: CASSPGQGSLYEQYF. CDR3 bases: TGTGCCAGCTCCCCCGGACAGGGTAGCCTCTACGAGCAGTACTTC. The V gene is TRBV18, the J gene TRBJ2-7; 8 nucleotides line up with TRBD1. V shed 6 bases, J shed 3 bases, and the junction held 10 bases outside the gene matches. The CDR3 covers 15 residues. Germline V gene data show CDR1 as KGHSH and CDR2 as LQKENI.

This clonotype was seen once. The J gene is TRBJ2-7, the V gene TRBV12-3 or TRBV12-4; 12 nucleotides match TRBD2. J was trimmed by 7 bases and V by 6 bases; bases with no gene match: 10. This CDR3 contains 15 residues. In nucleotides, the CDR3 is TGTGCCAGCAGCCTAGCGGGAGGGCCTACGTGGGAGCAGTACTTC. Translated, it gives CASSLAGGPTWEQYF.

This clonotype was recorded at least ten times. The gene calls are TRBV12-3 or TRBV12-4 and TRBJ2-7; D might be TRBD2 (6 bases). V dropped 6 bases and J dropped 2 bases, with 11 bases sitting between them. The CDR3 totals 13 residues. The CDR3 sequence: CASRGWEAYEQYF. Written as DNA, the CDR3 is TGTGCCAGCAGGGGGTGGGAGGCCTACGAGCAGTACTTC.

The sample holds many counts of this clonotype. The chain joins TRBV9 to TRBJ2-3, with D possibly being TRBD2 (6 bases). In germline, CDR1 is SGDLS, CDR2 YYNGEE. Trimming took off 2 bases at V and 0 bases at J, with 7 bases between the two ends. The CDR3 is 14 amino acids. DNA for the CDR3: TGTGCCAGCAGCGTGGAGGGAAGCACAGATACGCAGTATTTT. It specifies CASSVEGSTDTQYF.

Only a few counts were recorded for this clonotype. The gene calls are TRBV20-1 and TRBJ2-5; TRBD1 agrees at 8 bases. This CDR3 is built from 15 residues. V lost 5 bases and J lost 5; bases outside the gene matches: 13. Germline V gene lookup returns CDR1 DFQATT and CDR2 SNEGSKA (reference sequence). The CDR3 region is CSALRTGYFEETQYF. In DNA form, the CDR3 reads TGCAGTGCTCTCCGGACAGGGTACTTCGAGGAGACCCAGTACTTC.

This clonotype was counted only a few times. V and J are TRBV20-1 and TRBJ2-7; D might be TRBD2 (6 bases). V lost 2 bases and J 4 bases, leaving 18 bases between the germline ends. Germline CDR1 DFQATT, CDR2 SNEGSKA (reference sequence). CDR3 length: 15 residues. The CDR3 sequence is CSARRNGGRIYEQYF. The CDR3 DNA follows: TGCAGTGCTAGACGAAACGGAGGGAGGATTTACGAGCAGTACTTC.

The genes are TRBV30 and TRBJ2-2; D is undetermined. This CDR3 region has 13 residues. Trimming pared 0 bases from V and 4 bases from J, leaving 6 bases between. CDR1 and CDR2 (germline): GTSNPN, SVGIG (reference sequence). The CDR3 region has the DNA TGTGCCTGGAGTGTGCCCCTCACCGGGGAGCTGTTTTTT. Protein product: CAWSVPLTGELFF. Together with reference TRBV30 and TRBJ2-2, the CDR3 gives the full variable domain: SQTIHQWPATLVQPVGSPLSLECTVEGTSNPNLYWYRQAAGRGLQLLFYSVGIGQISSEVPQNLSASRPQDRQFILSSKKLLLSDSGFYLCAWSVPLTGELFFGEGSRLTVL.

This clonotype was detected ten times or more. The V call is TRBV11-2, the J call TRBJ2-1, with TRBD2 identical over 7 bases. Trimming at V came to 2 bases and at J to 4 bases, leaving 5 bases not matched to a gene. CDR1 and CDR2 (germline): SGHAT, FQNNGV. The CDR3 contains 15 residues. The CDR3 here is CASSLRGSAYNEQFF. CDR3 coding DNA: TGTGCCAGCAGCTTACGCGGGAGCGCGTACAATGAGCAGTTCTTC.

This rearrangement joins TRBV7-9 to TRBJ1-2; D might be TRBD1 (6 bases). The CDR3 extends over 14 amino acids. Germline V gene data show CDR1 as SEHNR and CDR2 as FQNEAQ (reference sequence). V lost 5 bases, J lost 6 bases, and 16 bases lay in between. In DNA form, the CDR3 reads TGTGCCAGCAGCGACTCTCAGGGGTTCCATGGCTACACCTTC. Protein product: CASSDSQGFHGYTF.

This clonotype occurred many times. The chain couples TRBV29-1 to TRBJ1-1, with TRBD1 matching over 9 bases. CDR1 SQVTM and CDR2 ANQGSEA come from the germline V gene. CDR3 length: 12 residues. The V segment lost 4 bases and the J segment 11 bases; nucleotides outside the gene matches: 8. CDR3 region: CSVGRTGEGAFF. The CDR3 nucleotides are TGCAGCGTTGGCAGGACAGGGGAGGGGGCTTTCTTT.

This clonotype was counted a few times. The V gene is TRBV7-8, the J gene TRBJ2-7; 10 positions agree with TRBD2. The CDR3 loop spans 18 amino acids. Germline values: CDR1 SGHVS, CDR2 FQNEAQ. Trimming cost V 4 bases and J 2 bases; bases outside gene matches: 14. This CDR3 reads CASSWDIVPGLAPYEQYF. DNA for the CDR3: TGTGCCAGCAGCTGGGACATAGTACCGGGACTAGCGCCCTACGAGCAGTACTTC.

The rearrangement joins TRBV6-1 to TRBJ2-1; TRBD2 matches 13 bases. V gave up 6 bases and J gave up 4 bases; unmatched junction bases: 0. CDR3 size: 14 residues. Looked up from germline, CDR1 is MNHNS and CDR2 is SASEGT. CDR3 amino acids: CASRGLAGYNEQFF. In nucleotides, the CDR3 is TGTGCCAGCAGGGGACTAGCGGGATACAATGAGCAGTTCTTC.

This clonotype has only a few counts. The chain employs TRBV29-1 and TRBJ2-2; the D is unclear. The V and J ends lost 2 bases and 0 bases respectively, with 4 bases between them. The CDR3 is made up of 13 amino acids. Germline assignment: CDR1 SQVTM and CDR2 ANQGSEA. The CDR3 sequence is CSVEWPNTGELFF. The CDR3 nucleotides are TGCAGCGTTGAATGGCCGAACACCGGGGAGCTGTTTTTT.